Described below is a single T cell receptor beta chain sequence and its context. Produced via immunoSEQ multiplex PCR; TCRdb's table is partial and in-frame only. The table lists roughly 57,000 clones, around 93% of them singletons. The entry originates in a study of T cell changes during pregnancy in multiple sclerosis. The sequences come from CD4+ T cells from peripheral blood mononuclear cells, collected after pregnancy. The clonotype comes from a female donor with multiple sclerosis, enrolled in a pregnancy study.

In DNA, the CDR3 is TGTGCCAGCAGCTTCGGTTATGGGGCCAACGTCCTGACTTTC. Its translation is CASSFGYGANVLTF. The chain employs TRBV7-3 and TRBJ2-6, with D uncertain. V lost 3 bases and J lost 3, with 6 bases in between. The germline V gene encodes CDR1 SGHTA and CDR2 FQGTGA. The CDR3 is 14 amino acids.